This is a list of T cell receptor beta chains from one sample in a study of OX40 agonist ivuxolimab in advanced cancers. TCRdb's copy holds only in-frame clones and misses some; the assay was immunoSEQ multiplex PCR. The data contain about 79,000 clones, roughly 88% of them singletons. The starting material was CD4+ or CD8+ T cells sorted from blood, obtained in a trial of the OX40 agonist ivuxolimab. These receptors were taken from an adult with an advanced solid tumor such as melanoma, head and neck, liver or kidney cancer. CDR3s include the opening cysteine and the closing phenylalanine or tryptophan. The order of the fields is J gene, V gene, clone size, D gene, CDR3 DNA, CDR3 protein. A D gene is named only where the DNA matches it firmly. Expanded clones get a size class; other rows say once, few or many, or leave the size out.

TRBJ1-1	TRBV6-6	NA	NA	TGTGCCAGCAGTTACCAGACGGCAACTGAAGCTTTCTTT	CASSYQTATEAFF
TRBJ1-2	TRBV7-2	NA	NA	TGTGCCAGCAGCTTGGGCGCTAACTATGGCTACACCTTC	CASSLGANYGYTF
TRBJ2-6	TRBV30	NA	TRBD1	TGTGCCTGGAGTAAGGGGACAGGTCGCAACGTCCTGACTTTC	CAWSKGTGRNVLTF
TRBJ2-5	TRBV5-1	NA	TRBD2	TGCGCCAGCAGCAGGGGACTAGCGGCCCAAGAGACCCAGTACTTC	CASSRGLAAQETQYF
TRBJ2-1	TRBV6-7	NA	NA	TGTGCCAGCAGTTATAACAACACCGGGACAATCGCCAATGAGCAGTTCTTC	CASSYNNTGTIANEQFF
TRBJ1-4	TRBV15	NA	NA	TGTGCCACCAGCAGAGGAGGGTTGGATAGTGAAAAACTGTTTTTT	CATSRGGLDSEKLFF
TRBJ1-1	TRBV2	NA	NA	TGTGCCAGCAAGCTATTAACGGAAATCATGAACACTGAAGCTTTCTTT	CASKLLTEIMNTEAFF
TRBJ1-2	TRBV5-6	NA	NA	TGTGCCAGCAGCTTGATAAGCCTAAACTATGGCTACACCTTC	CASSLISLNYGYTF
TRBJ2-2	TRBV5-1	NA	TRBD2	TGCGCCAGCAGCCCACTAGCGGGGGAGGCCACCGGGGAGCTGTTTTTT	CASSPLAGEATGELFF
TRBJ1-1	TRBV12-5	once	TRBD1	TGTGCTAGTGGTGGGACAGACACTGAAGCTTTCTTT	CASGGTDTEAFF
TRBJ1-6	TRBV19	NA	NA	TGTGCCAGTATCGGCCGGGGAGGGGACTCACCCCTCCACTTT	CASIGRGGDSPLHF
TRBJ2-1	TRBV5-1	NA	TRBD2	TGCGCCAGCAGCTTGATCCTAGCGGGGGGGAAGTTTAATGAGCAGTTCTTC	CASSLILAGGKFNEQFF
TRBJ2-1	TRBV11-2	NA	TRBD1	TGTGCCAGCAGCTTAGTGGTGGACAGGGCCCTTGGTGAGCAGTTCTTC	CASSLVVDRALGEQFF
TRBJ1-2	TRBV7-2	NA	NA	TGTGCCAGCAGCCTAAATACAGGGACCGCTGGCTACACCTTC	CASSLNTGTAGYTF
TRBJ1-5	TRBV6-6	NA	NA	TGTGCCAGCAGGCCAGGGTACGGGCGGCCCCAGCATTTT	CASRPGYGRPQHF
TRBJ1-1	TRBV5-1	NA	NA	TGCGCCAGCAGCTTCTCTATGAACACTGAAGCTTTCTTT	CASSFSMNTEAFF
TRBJ2-1	TRBV25-1	NA	NA	TGTGCCAGCAGTCCGCGGTCGGGCCTCCGCCAGGAGCAGTTCTTC	CASSPRSGLRQEQFF
TRBJ1-2	TRBV27	once	NA	TGTGCCAGCAGTCCCAAGGGACGATACGGCTACACCTTC	CASSPKGRYGYTF
TRBJ1-1	TRBV23-1	NA	TRBD1	TGCGCCAGCAGTCACAGACAGGGGAGTGAAGCTTTCTTT	CASSHRQGSEAFF
TRBJ1-4	TRBV5-1	NA	TRBD1	TGCGCCAGCAGCTTGGCCGGGGACAGGGGGGAAAAACTGTTTTTT	CASSLAGDRGEKLFF
TRBJ2-7	TRBV7-2	NA	TRBD1	TGTGCCAGCAGCCCTTGGGACAGGAGCTCCTACGAGCAGTACTTC	CASSPWDRSSYEQYF
TRBJ2-2	TRBV19	once	TRBD2	TGTGCCAGTAGTAAGCATAGCGGGGGCCAGAACACCGGGGAGCTGTTTTTT	CASSKHSGGQNTGELFF
TRBJ2-5	TRBV2	NA	TRBD2	TGTGCCAGCAGAGCCGGACTAGCGGGGGAGACCCAGTACTTC	CASRAGLAGETQYF
TRBJ1-3	TRBV12-5	NA	NA	TGTGCTAGTGGTTTGAATGTGGTCCTCTCTGGAAACACCATATATTTT	CASGLNVVLSGNTIYF
TRBJ1-2	TRBV5-6	NA	NA	TGTGCCAGCAGCTTGGGACTCAACTATGGCTACACCTTC	CASSLGLNYGYTF
TRBJ1-3	TRBV11-2	NA	NA	TGTGCCAGCAGCTTAGCACTGGGAACATCGGGAAACACCATATATTTT	CASSLALGTSGNTIYF
TRBJ1-1	TRBV6-1	NA	NA	TGTGCCAGCAGGCGGGACACCAGTAGGACTGAAGCTTTCTTT	CASRRDTSRTEAFF
TRBJ2-7	TRBV19	NA	TRBD2	TGTGCCAGGCGGGAGTCGGGATATTATTACTTC	CARRESGYYYF
TRBJ2-3	TRBV6-6	NA	TRBD1	TGTGCCAGCAGCCCGGGGACAGGGGGGAAAGATACGCAGTATTTT	CASSPGTGGKDTQYF
TRBJ1-1	TRBV25-1	NA	NA	TGTGCCAGCAGCCAGACAGTGAACACTGAAGCTTTCTTT	CASSQTVNTEAFF
TRBJ1-1	TRBV29-1	few	TRBD1	TGCAGCGCTAAGACAGGGATGCCTGAAGCTTTCTTT	CSAKTGMPEAFF
TRBJ1-1	TRBV6-5	NA	TRBD1	TGTGCCAGCATCCCACAGGGGACGTTTACTGAAGCTTTCTTT	CASIPQGTFTEAFF
TRBJ1-5	TRBV6-5	NA	NA	TGTGCCAGCAGTTACAAATGGGATAGCAATCAGCCCCAGCATTTT	CASSYKWDSNQPQHF
TRBJ2-2	TRBV29-1	once	NA	TGCAGCGTTGTCCTATATACCGGGACGTCGAACACCGGGGAGCTGTTTTTT	CSVVLYTGTSNTGELFF
TRBJ1-6	TRBV7-2	NA	NA	TGTGCCAGCAGCTCCTTGCTGGGACTGCATAATTCACCCCTCCACTTT	CASSSLLGLHNSPLHF
TRBJ1-2	TRBV7-2	NA	TRBD1	TGTGCCAGCAGCCAGGACAGGGGGCAGGGCTACACCTTC	CASSQDRGQGYTF